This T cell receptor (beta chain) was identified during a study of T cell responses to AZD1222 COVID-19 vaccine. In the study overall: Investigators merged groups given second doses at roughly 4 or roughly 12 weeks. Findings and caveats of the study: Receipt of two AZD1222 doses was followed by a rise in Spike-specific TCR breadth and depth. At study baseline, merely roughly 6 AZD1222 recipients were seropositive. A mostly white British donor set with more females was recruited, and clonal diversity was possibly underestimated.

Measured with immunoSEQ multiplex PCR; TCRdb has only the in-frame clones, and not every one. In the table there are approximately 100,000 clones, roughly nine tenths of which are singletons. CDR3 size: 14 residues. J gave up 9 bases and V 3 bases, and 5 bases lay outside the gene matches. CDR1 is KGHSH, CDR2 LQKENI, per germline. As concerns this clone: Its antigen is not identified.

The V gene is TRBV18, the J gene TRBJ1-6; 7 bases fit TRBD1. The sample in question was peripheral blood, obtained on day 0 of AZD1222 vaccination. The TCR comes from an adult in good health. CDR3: CASSPDRSVSPLHF. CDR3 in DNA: TGTGCCAGCTCACCGGACAGGAGTGTTTCACCCCTCCACTTT. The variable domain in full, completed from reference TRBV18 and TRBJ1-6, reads NAGVMQNPRHLVRRRGQEARLRCSPMKGHSHVYWYRQLPEEGLKFMVYLQKENIIDESGMPKERFSAEFPKEGPSILRIQQVVRGDSAAYFCASSPDRSVSPLHFGNGTRLTVT.